Listed below are T cell receptor beta chains from one sample, sequenced in a study of OX40 agonist ivuxolimab in advanced cancers. Using immunoSEQ multiplex PCR, the repertoire was profiled, and TCRdb retains in-frame clones only, with some absent. In the table there are about 99,000 clones, about 96% of which are singletons. Here the sequenced sample was CD4+ or CD8+ T cells sorted from blood, taken in a trial of the OX40 agonist ivuxolimab. These receptors came from an adult with an advanced solid tumor such as melanoma, head and neck, liver or kidney cancer. Each CDR3 is given without its conserved first and last residue. Fields, in order: J gene, CDR3 length, V gene, CDR3 protein.

J: TRBJ2-2; length: 14; V: TRBV4-3; CDR3: ASSQGLAGGTGELF
J: TRBJ1-2; length: 12; V: TRBV29-1; CDR3: SVEDQGRKDGYT
J: TRBJ2-7; length: 13; V: TRBV6-6; CDR3: ASSYGSGWTYEQY
J: TRBJ2-1; length: 13; V: TRBV10-3; CDR3: AISNGTTHYNEQF
J: TRBJ1-1; length: 11; V: TRBV2; CDR3: ASSEVGNTEAF
J: TRBJ2-5; length: 13; V: TRBV28; CDR3: ASTLGPSGGETQY
J: TRBJ1-2; length: 14; V: TRBV6-5; CDR3: ASSYAQERANYGYT
J: TRBJ2-7; length: 12; V: TRBV11-2; CDR3: ASSFGTGAYEQY
J: TRBJ1-5; length: 11; V: TRBV6-6; CDR3: ASSYSVSQPQH
J: TRBJ1-3; length: 12; V: TRBV7-9; CDR3: ASSPRDAGNTIY
J: TRBJ2-7; length: 15; V: TRBV5-4; CDR3: ASSPFLAGVSSYEQY
J: TRBJ2-7; length: 11; V: TRBV11-2; CDR3: ASSFGLAYEQY
J: TRBJ2-5; length: 13; V: TRBV4-3; CDR3: ASSRLPGEQETQY
J: TRBJ2-5; length: 11; V: TRBV11-2; CDR3: ASSLGGPETQY
J: TRBJ2-1; length: 13; V: TRBV27; CDR3: ASSLATTSYNEQF
J: TRBJ2-7; length: 17; V: TRBV5-1; CDR3: ASSLDPGTSGRGSYEQY
J: TRBJ2-2; length: 13; V: TRBV29-1; CDR3: SITAWGRDTGELF
J: TRBJ2-7; length: 13; V: TRBV28; CDR3: ASSYSRVISYEQY
J: TRBJ1-5; length: 12; V: TRBV27; CDR3: ASSLGWSNQPQH
J: TRBJ2-1; length: 12; V: TRBV9; CDR3: ASSPTFSYNEQF
J: TRBJ2-1; length: 16; V: TRBV28; CDR3: ASSLAYPSPSSYNEQF
J: TRBJ2-5; length: 10; V: TRBV4-1; CDR3: ASRSGKETQY
J: TRBJ2-1; length: 12; V: TRBV27; CDR3: ASNTPTRVNEQF
J: TRBJ1-1; length: 12; V: TRBV6-5; CDR3: ASSYSRMNTEAF
J: TRBJ2-7; length: 11; V: TRBV11-3; CDR3: ASSPHPGAEQY
J: TRBJ2-7; length: 11; V: TRBV10-1; CDR3: ASSESATYEQY
J: TRBJ1-1; length: 13; V: TRBV5-6; CDR3: ASSYRDSLNTEAF
J: TRBJ1-1; length: 11; V: TRBV4-1; CDR3: ASSRGVNTEAF
J: TRBJ2-7; length: 14; V: TRBV27; CDR3: ASSPRTSPSSREQY
J: TRBJ1-2; length: 9; V: TRBV29-1; CDR3: SVALGYGYT
J: TRBJ2-1; length: 12; V: TRBV14; CDR3: ASSQGLLYNEQF
J: TRBJ2-7; length: 10; V: TRBV7-2; CDR3: ASRGGGSEQY
J: TRBJ2-3; length: 13; V: TRBV14; CDR3: ASTFSQGGPDTQY
J: TRBJ2-3; length: 14; V: TRBV6-6; CDR3: ASSYSAGPSTDTQY
J: TRBJ2-2; length: 15; V: TRBV2; CDR3: ASSERGLAGVTGELF
J: TRBJ2-7; length: 14; V: TRBV29-1; CDR3: SARSSQGANSYEQY
J: TRBJ2-7; length: 15; V: TRBV2; CDR3: ASSEYLETVRGYEQY
J: TRBJ2-7; length: 12; V: TRBV7-9; CDR3: ASIPGEGSYEQY
J: TRBJ2-7; length: 14; V: TRBV19; CDR3: ASSMTPGTLYYEQY
J: TRBJ2-1; length: 13; V: TRBV10-3; CDR3: AIRTDLGSRGEQF
J: TRBJ2-1; length: 14; V: TRBV7-2; CDR3: ASSLDGQASYNEQF
J: TRBJ1-2; length: 14; V: TRBV14; CDR3: ASSHCRVGDNYGYT
J: TRBJ2-3; length: 13; V: TRBV13; CDR3: ASSPDQGSTDTQY
J: TRBJ2-2; length: 12; V: TRBV29-1; CDR3: SVLSGFISGELF
J: TRBJ1-5; length: 13; V: TRBV27; CDR3: ASSFSHGRNQPQH
J: TRBJ2-7; length: 14; V: TRBV7-9; CDR3: ASSLAAGVHSYEQY